The clone carrying this T cell receptor (beta chain) occurred many times. These data belong to a study of metastatic and nonmetastatic thyroid tumors. Study-wide context: Across blood and tumor or nodule tissue, repertoires from malignant and benign thyroid patients were compared with one another.

Patients were all untreated before their thyroid surgery. Looked up from germline, CDR1 is SGHAT and CDR2 is FQNNGV. The CDR3 sequence is 14 residues long. Trimming took 2 bases from V and 9 from J, leaving 17 bases between them. TCRdb redid the clone calls on the PCR reads using MiXCR. The sample carries approximately 84,000 clones, more than 13% recorded once. Sequenced sample: blood. The chain links TRBV11-2 to TRBJ2-7, with no clear D. The source is a female donor with papillary thyroid cancer or a benign thyroid nodule (not recorded which). Some clones in this sample may be carry-over from other donors' samples. The DNA for the CDR3 is TGTGCCAGCAGCTTAAGGGCCGTGTCGTGGGTGCAGTACTTC. It specifies CASSLRAVSWVQYF. The entire variable domain, with the rest obtained from reference TRBV11-2 and TRBJ2-7, is as follows: EAGVAQSPRYKIIEKRQSVAFWCNPISGHATLYWYQQILGQGPKLLIQFQNNGVVDDSQLPKDRFSAERLKGVDSTLKIQPAKLEDSAVYLCASSLRAVSWVQYFGPGTRLTVT.